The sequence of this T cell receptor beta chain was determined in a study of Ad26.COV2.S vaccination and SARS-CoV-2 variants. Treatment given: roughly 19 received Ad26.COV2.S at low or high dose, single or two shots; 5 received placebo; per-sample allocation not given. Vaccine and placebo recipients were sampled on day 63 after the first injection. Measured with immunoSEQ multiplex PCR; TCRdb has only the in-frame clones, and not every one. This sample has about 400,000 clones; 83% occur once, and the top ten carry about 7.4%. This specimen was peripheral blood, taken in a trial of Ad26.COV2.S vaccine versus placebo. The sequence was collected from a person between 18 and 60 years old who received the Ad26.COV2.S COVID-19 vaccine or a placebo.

CDR3 protein: CASSFGQGWETQYF. In nucleotides, the CDR3 is TGTGCCAGCAGCTTCGGACAGGGATGGGAGACCCAGTACTTC. V and J are TRBV11-3 and TRBJ2-5; TRBD1 agrees at 8 bases. The junction had 5 bases not matched to a gene; V was cut back by 3 bases and J by 5 bases. The CDR3 has 14 residues. The germline V gene has CDR1 SGHNT and CDR2 YENEEA.